One T cell receptor (beta chain) is described in this entry. Libraries were prepared by immunoSEQ multiplex PCR; TCRdb keeps only in-frame clonotypes and omits some of them. The sample holds 95,000 to 100,000 clones, 85% seen once. The data stem from a study of blood T cell repertoires in COVID-19. This CDR3 contains 17 residues. Germline loops: CDR1 SGHRS, CDR2 YFSETQ. Trimming removed 1 base from V and 2 bases from J; junction bases left unmatched: 9. This sequence originates from a woman in her 70s with active or convalescent COVID-19. Input material: peripheral blood. J is TRBJ2-3 and V is TRBV5-1; 8 bases line up with TRBD1. Here the CDR3 reads CASSLSYGQGHTDTQYF. The CDR3 nucleotides read TGCGCCAGCAGCTTGAGCTATGGACAGGGCCACACAGATACGCAGTATTTT.